This TCR beta chain came from a study of T cell responses to AZD1222 COVID-19 vaccine. On this clone itself: The target antigen is unknown.

Whole-study findings and limits: Donors were chiefly white British, with a greater number of females, and clonal diversity was perhaps underestimated. There were vaccine-associated CD4 TCRs across spike, dominant at 160-218 and 743-854. Seropositive AZD1222 recipients at baseline numbered only five or six.

The method was immunoSEQ multiplex PCR; TCRdb's version includes in-frame clones alone and lacks a portion of them. The data show 100,000 or so clones, with roughly nine tenths seen just once and around 4% held by the top ten. Germline lookup yields CDR1 MGHRA and CDR2 YSYEKL. With 0 bases clipped from V and 2 bases from J, the junction kept 11 bases outside the gene matches. The CDR3 totals 19 residues. This clonotype originated in an adult in good health. The material was peripheral blood, obtained on day 0 of AZD1222 vaccination. V gene TRBV4-1 combines with J gene TRBJ2-2; TRBD2 matches 8 bases. The CDR3 bases are TGCGCCAGCAGCCAAGATAGGATTCCGGGGGGGGTTAACACCGGGGAGCTGTTTTTT. Its translation is CASSQDRIPGGVNTGELFF.